This T cell receptor (beta chain) was captured in a study of identical twins. Using its own MiXCR run on the 5' RACE reads, TCRdb lists one record per CDR3 protein. The data contain about 520,000 distinct CDR3 sequences, 22% of them singletons. The CDR3 covers 16 residues. V shed 5 bases, J shed 4 bases, and the junction held 7 bases outside the gene matches. Germline assignment: CDR1 SEHNR and CDR2 FQNEAQ (reference sequence). These data also formed part of another study, on T cells expressing NK-cell markers. This second report adds: As a fraction of CD8+ T cells, dominant NKG2C+ clonotypes reached roughly 1.0-7.0% in 5 to 7 donors.

This chain uses TRBV7-9 with TRBJ2-1, with 11 bases matching TRBD2. Specimen: CD4+ T cells sorted from blood. The TCR comes from a woman aged 18-30 years in good health. CDR3 sequence reads: CASSLPGLAVYNEQFF. The CDR3 region has the DNA TGTGCCAGCAGCCTCCCGGGACTAGCGGTTTACAATGAGCAGTTCTTC.